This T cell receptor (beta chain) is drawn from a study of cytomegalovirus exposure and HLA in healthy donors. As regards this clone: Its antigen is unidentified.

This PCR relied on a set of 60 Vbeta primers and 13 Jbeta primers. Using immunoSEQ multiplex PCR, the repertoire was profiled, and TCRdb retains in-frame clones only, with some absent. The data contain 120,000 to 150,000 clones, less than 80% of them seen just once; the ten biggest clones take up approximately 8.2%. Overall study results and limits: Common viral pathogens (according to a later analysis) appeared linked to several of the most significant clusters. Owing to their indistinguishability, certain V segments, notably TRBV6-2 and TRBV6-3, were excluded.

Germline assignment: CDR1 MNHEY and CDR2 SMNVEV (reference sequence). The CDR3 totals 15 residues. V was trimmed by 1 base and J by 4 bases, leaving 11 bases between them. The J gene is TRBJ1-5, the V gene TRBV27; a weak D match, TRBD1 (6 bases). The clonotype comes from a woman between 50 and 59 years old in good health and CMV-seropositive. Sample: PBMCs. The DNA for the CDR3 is TGTGCCAGCAGTTTATTTGGACAGTTGAATCAGCCCCAGCATTTT. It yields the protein CASSLFGQLNQPQHF.